The subject of this entry is one T cell receptor (beta chain). TCRdb processed the RT-PCR reads anew with MiXCR; each CDR3 protein has one entry. The table shows about 680,000 distinct CDR3 sequences, with about 14% occurring only once. The sample consisted of memory CD4+ T cells from blood. The source is a female donor in good health, serving as a healthy control.

The CDR3 reads CASWDRGRAGELFF. Written as DNA, the CDR3 is TGTGCCAGCTGGGACAGGGGGCGCGCCGGGGAGCTGTTTTTT. The gene calls are TRBV12-3 or TRBV12-4 and TRBJ2-2, with 12 bases aligning to TRBD1. Trimming removed 8 bases from V and 6 bases from J; junction bases left unmatched: 4. This CDR3 has 14 amino acids.